The following is a T cell receptor beta chain sequence with its context. This CDR3 is 11 amino acids long. Trimming removed 6 bases from V and 2 bases from J, with 4 bases in between. Germline assignment: CDR1 LNHDA and CDR2 SQIVND (reference sequence). These data are taken from a study of OX40 agonist ivuxolimab in advanced cancers. Using immunoSEQ multiplex PCR, the repertoire was profiled, and TCRdb retains in-frame clones only, with some absent. Of about 65,000 clones in the sample, approximately 89% were seen once. The TCR originated in an adult with an advanced solid tumor such as melanoma, head and neck, liver or kidney cancer. The V and J genes are TRBV19 and TRBJ1-2, with no clear D. Material: CD4+ or CD8+ T cells sorted from blood, obtained in a trial of the OX40 agonist ivuxolimab. CDR3 bases: TGTGCCAGTAGGCAAAACTATGGCTACACCTTC. As protein: CASRQNYGYTF.